The source of this T cell receptor (beta chain) is a study of cytomegalovirus exposure and HLA in healthy donors. Vbeta (60) and Jbeta (13) primers were used in the PCR. The assay was immunoSEQ multiplex PCR, and TCRdb's table has in-frame clones only and misses some. The sample contains roughly 120,000 clones, roughly 79% of which appear only once. Worth noting for this clone: Its antigen is unknown.

Overall study findings and caveats: Presence/absence analyses supposed approximately even sequencing depth among donors. TCR beta chain V- and J-gene trimming was linked, in a later analysis, to a missense variant in DCLRE1C.

Germline assignment: CDR1 MDHEN and CDR2 SYDVKM. The CDR3 spans 12 residues. V was cut by 3 bases and J by 3 bases, with 6 bases left in between. Input material: PBMCs. This clonotype originated in a woman in her 30s in good health and CMV-seronegative. V gene TRBV28 combines with J gene TRBJ2-7; D remains unclear. The CDR3 DNA reads TGTGCCAGCAGTTTCTCTTTCTACGAGCAGTACTTC. Residues: CASSFSFYEQYF. The full variable domain, completed using reference TRBV28 and TRBJ2-7, is DVKVTQSSRYLVKRTGEKVFLECVQDMDHENMFWYRQDPGLGLRLIYFSYDVKMKEKGDIPEGYSVSREKKERFSLILESASTNQTSMYLCASSFSFYEQYFGPGTRLTVT.